These T cell receptor beta chains were read from a single sample in a study of radiation and T cells in renal cell carcinoma. TCRdb keeps only in-frame clones here, not all; method: immunoSEQ multiplex PCR. Counted here are some 130,000 clones, roughly four fifths occurring once; the ten biggest clones make up about 1.9%. Sample: blood, taken from a patient whose treatment included radiotherapy and nephrectomy. The receptors stem from a woman between 55 and 75 years old with renal cell carcinoma. The CDR3 runs from the conserved cysteine through the conserved F or W. Fields, in order: J gene, V gene, clone size, D gene, CDR3 protein, CDR3 DNA. D genes are given only for firm matches. Clone size is given for some rows only: seen once, a few or many times, or a class if the clone is expanded.

j_gene: TRBJ2-7
v_gene: TRBV27
abundance: NA
d_gene: NA
CDR3aa: CASSFQVSYEQYF
CDR3nt: TGTGCCAGCAGTTTCCAGGTATCCTACGAGCAGTACTTC

j_gene: TRBJ1-3
v_gene: TRBV5-6
abundance: NA
d_gene: NA
CDR3aa: CASSYRANSGNTIYF
CDR3nt: TGTGCCAGCAGCTACCGCGCCAACTCTGGAAACACCATATATTTT

j_gene: TRBJ2-2
v_gene: TRBV20-1
abundance: NA
d_gene: NA
CDR3aa: CSVRNTGELFF
CDR3nt: TGCAGTGTCCGAAACACCGGGGAGCTGTTTTTT

j_gene: TRBJ1-2
v_gene: TRBV5-1
abundance: NA
d_gene: NA
CDR3aa: CASSSRVGRESDGYTF
CDR3nt: TGCGCCAGCAGCTCGCGGGTGGGCAGGGAATCGGATGGCTACACCTTC

j_gene: TRBJ1-4
v_gene: TRBV6-5
abundance: NA
d_gene: TRBD1
CDR3aa: CASTPRDSNEKLFF
CDR3nt: TGTGCCAGCACCCCAAGGGACAGTAATGAAAAACTGTTTTTT

j_gene: TRBJ2-7
v_gene: TRBV18
abundance: few
d_gene: NA
CDR3aa: CASSPGLFQTYEQYF
CDR3nt: TGTGCCAGCTCACCAGGCCTTTTTCAGACCTACGAGCAGTACTTC

j_gene: TRBJ2-3
v_gene: TRBV2
abundance: NA
d_gene: TRBD2
CDR3aa: CASSIGLAGGLLPDTQYF
CDR3nt: TGTGCCAGCAGTATTGGACTAGCGGGGGGGCTCCTCCCAGATACGCAGTATTTT

j_gene: TRBJ1-1
v_gene: TRBV7-2
abundance: NA
d_gene: NA
CDR3aa: CASSSQGDTEAFF
CDR3nt: TGTGCCAGCAGCTCACAGGGAGACACTGAAGCTTTCTTT

j_gene: TRBJ2-1
v_gene: TRBV9
abundance: NA
d_gene: TRBD2
CDR3aa: CASSSGTSSYNEQFF
CDR3nt: TGTGCCAGCAGTTCCGGGACTAGCTCCTACAATGAGCAGTTCTTC

j_gene: TRBJ1-1
v_gene: TRBV19
abundance: once
d_gene: TRBD1
CDR3aa: CASSITGDNTEAFF
CDR3nt: TGTGCCAGTAGTATCACAGGGGACAACACTGAAGCTTTCTTT

j_gene: TRBJ1-1
v_gene: TRBV6-5
abundance: NA
d_gene: NA
CDR3aa: CASSFGAVRTEAFF
CDR3nt: TGTGCCAGCAGTTTTGGGGCCGTACGCACTGAAGCTTTCTTT

j_gene: TRBJ2-7
v_gene: TRBV19
abundance: NA
d_gene: NA
CDR3aa: CASSPGLGDEQYF
CDR3nt: TGTGCCAGTAGTCCCGGCCTCGGCGACGAGCAGTACTTC

j_gene: TRBJ1-2
v_gene: TRBV7-2
abundance: NA
d_gene: TRBD1
CDR3aa: CASSLDRGAYYGYTF
CDR3nt: TGTGCCAGCAGCTTAGACAGGGGGGCTTACTATGGCTACACCTTC

j_gene: TRBJ2-7
v_gene: TRBV7-7
abundance: NA
d_gene: NA
CDR3aa: CASSLELGLEQYF
CDR3nt: TGTGCTAGCAGCTTAGAATTAGGGCTCGAGCAGTACTTC

j_gene: TRBJ1-1
v_gene: TRBV7-3
abundance: NA
d_gene: NA
CDR3aa: CASSLTAGESTEAFF
CDR3nt: TGTGCCAGCAGCTTAACGGCAGGGGAGTCCACTGAAGCTTTCTTT

j_gene: TRBJ1-5
v_gene: TRBV6-5
abundance: once
d_gene: TRBD1
CDR3aa: CASSYSGQGVNQPQHF
CDR3nt: TGTGCCAGCAGTTACTCTGGACAGGGTGTCAATCAGCCCCAGCATTTT

j_gene: TRBJ1-5
v_gene: TRBV28
abundance: NA
d_gene: NA
CDR3aa: CASSLGGWQPQHF
CDR3nt: TGTGCCAGCAGTTTGGGGGGATGGCAGCCCCAGCATTTT

j_gene: TRBJ1-1
v_gene: TRBV18
abundance: NA
d_gene: NA
CDR3aa: CASSPLDSYGDEAFF
CDR3nt: TGTGCCAGCTCACCCCTGGACAGTTACGGCGATGAAGCTTTCTTT

j_gene: TRBJ1-2
v_gene: TRBV11-2
abundance: NA
d_gene: TRBD1
CDR3aa: CASSFQGDGYTF
CDR3nt: TGTGCCAGCAGCTTTCAGGGGGATGGCTACACCTTC

j_gene: TRBJ1-4
v_gene: TRBV7-9
abundance: once
d_gene: NA
CDR3aa: CASQGVGEKLFF
CDR3nt: TGTGCCTCCCAGGGAGTAGGTGAAAAACTGTTTTTT

j_gene: TRBJ1-5
v_gene: TRBV28
abundance: NA
d_gene: NA
CDR3aa: CASSWVSGVSQPQHF
CDR3nt: TGTGCCAGCAGTTGGGTGTCCGGGGTTAGTCAGCCCCAGCATTTT

j_gene: TRBJ2-7
v_gene: TRBV6-5
abundance: NA
d_gene: NA
CDR3aa: CASSSTDSYEQYF
CDR3nt: TGTGCCAGCAGTTCCACAGACAGCTACGAGCAGTACTTC

j_gene: TRBJ2-2
v_gene: TRBV5-1
abundance: NA
d_gene: TRBD1
CDR3aa: CASSREGQAPTNTGELFF
CDR3nt: TGCGCCAGCAGCCGCGAGGGACAGGCGCCAACGAACACCGGGGAGCTGTTTTTT

j_gene: TRBJ1-1
v_gene: TRBV6-5
abundance: NA
d_gene: NA
CDR3aa: CASTIGRSNTEAFF
CDR3nt: TGTGCCAGCACAATAGGGCGCAGTAACACTGAAGCTTTCTTT

j_gene: TRBJ2-7
v_gene: TRBV7-7
abundance: NA
d_gene: TRBD2
CDR3aa: CASSLSPPGGRIYEQYF
CDR3nt: TGTGCTAGCAGCTTATCCCCGCCGGGGGGGCGCATCTACGAGCAGTACTTC

j_gene: TRBJ2-7
v_gene: TRBV9
abundance: few
d_gene: TRBD2
CDR3aa: CASSDLAGGSLNSYEQYF
CDR3nt: TGTGCCAGCAGCGATCTAGCGGGAGGATCCTTAAACTCCTACGAGCAGTACTTC

j_gene: TRBJ1-1
v_gene: TRBV11-2
abundance: few
d_gene: NA
CDR3aa: CASSLGPNTEAFF
CDR3nt: TGTGCCAGCAGCTTAGGTCCGAACACTGAAGCTTTCTTT

j_gene: TRBJ2-5
v_gene: TRBV4-3
abundance: NA
d_gene: TRBD2
CDR3aa: CASSPFFSGGGSQYF
CDR3nt: TGCGCCAGCAGCCCCTTTTTTAGCGGGGGGGGGTCCCAGTACTTC

j_gene: TRBJ1-1
v_gene: TRBV10-3
abundance: NA
d_gene: NA
CDR3aa: CAISEAPTAVGVTEAFF
CDR3nt: TGTGCCATCAGTGAGGCCCCGACGGCAGTCGGGGTTACTGAAGCTTTCTTT

j_gene: TRBJ1-3
v_gene: TRBV7-9
abundance: once
d_gene: NA
CDR3aa: CASSLGRMVGGNTIYF
CDR3nt: TGTGCCAGCAGCTTAGGGCGAATGGTGGGGGGAAACACCATATATTTT

j_gene: TRBJ2-3
v_gene: TRBV5-6
abundance: many
d_gene: NA
CDR3aa: CASSLAYGKTQYF
CDR3nt: TGTGCCAGCAGCTTGGCCTATGGGAAAACGCAGTATTTT

j_gene: TRBJ1-2
v_gene: TRBV29-1
abundance: few
d_gene: NA
CDR3aa: CSVDWPHTHAGGYTF
CDR3nt: TGCAGCGTTGATTGGCCGCACACCCACGCAGGGGGCTACACCTTC

j_gene: TRBJ1-5
v_gene: TRBV7-9
abundance: NA
d_gene: NA
CDR3aa: CASSLLEQPQHF
CDR3nt: TGTGCCAGCAGCTTACTCGAACAGCCCCAGCATTTT

j_gene: TRBJ2-1
v_gene: TRBV6-5
abundance: NA
d_gene: TRBD2
CDR3aa: CASSYLLAGAYNEQFF
CDR3nt: TGTGCCAGCAGTTACTTACTAGCGGGGGCTTACAATGAGCAGTTCTTC

j_gene: TRBJ1-2
v_gene: TRBV4-1
abundance: NA
d_gene: TRBD1
CDR3aa: CASSQVGQGAVIGYGYTF
CDR3nt: TGCGCCAGCAGCCAAGTGGGACAGGGAGCGGTGATAGGGTATGGCTACACCTTC

j_gene: TRBJ1-4
v_gene: TRBV10-3
abundance: NA
d_gene: NA
CDR3aa: CAISATVATNEKLFF
CDR3nt: TGTGCCATCAGTGCGACGGTCGCAACTAATGAAAAACTGTTTTTT

j_gene: TRBJ2-5
v_gene: TRBV7-9
abundance: NA
d_gene: TRBD2
CDR3aa: CASSLGTSGGQETQYF
CDR3nt: TGTGCCAGCAGCTTAGGAACTAGCGGGGGGCAAGAGACCCAGTACTTC

j_gene: TRBJ1-1
v_gene: TRBV29-1
abundance: NA
d_gene: NA
CDR3aa: CSVENRRGTEAFF
CDR3nt: TGCAGCGTTGAAAACCGCCGGGGGACTGAAGCTTTCTTT

j_gene: TRBJ2-3
v_gene: TRBV7-2
abundance: once
d_gene: NA
CDR3aa: CASSLGGVNTDTQYF
CDR3nt: TGTGCCAGCAGCTTAGGCGGGGTCAACACAGATACGCAGTATTTT

j_gene: TRBJ2-2
v_gene: TRBV7-9
abundance: NA
d_gene: NA
CDR3aa: CASSLGGSGELFF
CDR3nt: TGTGCCAGCAGCTTAGGAGGGTCCGGGGAGCTGTTTTTT

j_gene: TRBJ2-3
v_gene: TRBV10-3
abundance: NA
d_gene: NA
CDR3aa: CAISAGQGRDTQYF
CDR3nt: TGTGCCATCAGTGCGGGGCAGGGAAGAGATACGCAGTATTTT

j_gene: TRBJ2-5
v_gene: TRBV7-2
abundance: few
d_gene: TRBD1
CDR3aa: CASSYDRGWEETQYF
CDR3nt: TGTGCCAGCAGCTACGACAGGGGGTGGGAAGAGACCCAGTACTTC

j_gene: TRBJ1-1
v_gene: TRBV18
abundance: medium-sized
d_gene: NA
CDR3aa: CASSPSGTEPNTEAFF
CDR3nt: TGTGCCAGCTCACCATCTGGGACCGAACCAAACACTGAAGCTTTCTTT

j_gene: TRBJ2-1
v_gene: TRBV7-9
abundance: NA
d_gene: NA
CDR3aa: CASSLVWSEQFF
CDR3nt: TGTGCCAGCAGCTTAGTCTGGAGCGAGCAGTTCTTC

j_gene: TRBJ2-5
v_gene: TRBV13
abundance: NA
d_gene: TRBD1
CDR3aa: CASSLEGTGGTQYF
CDR3nt: TGTGCCAGCAGCCTAGAAGGGACAGGGGGGACCCAGTACTTC

j_gene: TRBJ2-4
v_gene: TRBV19
abundance: NA
d_gene: NA
CDR3aa: CASSSIAVGSKNIQYF
CDR3nt: TGTGCCAGTAGTTCTATAGCGGTTGGGTCCAAAAACATTCAGTACTTC

j_gene: TRBJ2-5
v_gene: TRBV16
abundance: NA
d_gene: NA
CDR3aa: CASSPGTAVGTQYF
CDR3nt: TGTGCCAGCAGCCCCGGGACGGCCGTTGGGACCCAGTACTTC

j_gene: TRBJ1-4
v_gene: TRBV6-5
abundance: NA
d_gene: NA
CDR3aa: CASSSGTGLREKLFF
CDR3nt: TGTGCCAGCAGTTCCGGGACGGGTTTGCGTGAAAAACTGTTTTTT

j_gene: TRBJ2-7
v_gene: TRBV28
abundance: NA
d_gene: NA
CDR3aa: CATLNSSRREQYF
CDR3nt: TGTGCCACCTTGAATTCCTCAAGAAGGGAGCAGTACTTC

j_gene: TRBJ2-7
v_gene: TRBV19
abundance: NA
d_gene: TRBD1
CDR3aa: CATGGQGYEQYF
CDR3nt: TGTGCCACCGGGGGACAGGGCTACGAGCAGTACTTC

j_gene: TRBJ2-7
v_gene: TRBV19
abundance: once
d_gene: TRBD1
CDR3aa: CASSTRDRGPNYEQYF
CDR3nt: TGTGCCAGTAGTACCCGGGACAGGGGACCCAACTACGAGCAGTACTTC